Sequencing of this T cell receptor (beta chain) was carried out in a study of T cell repertoires in cytomegalovirus infection. This clonotype has at least ten counts. The V end was cut by 3 bases, the J end by 5 bases, with 10 bases between. The length of the CDR3 is 13 residues. Germline V gene sequence: CDR1 SEHNR, CDR2 FQNEAQ (reference sequence). TCRdb recomputed calls from the reads with MiXCR, one row per CDR3 protein. The sample consists of roughly 310,000 distinct CDR3 sequences, around a sixth of them appearing once. The chain recombines TRBV7-9 with TRBJ2-5; D remains ambiguous. The sequenced material came from PBMCs. This receptor was taken from a human donor in good health (CMV status not recorded). Some clones in this sample may be carry-over from other donors' samples. Written as DNA, the CDR3 is TGTGCCAGCAGCTTCGGTGTCAGCGAGACCCAGTACTTC. It codes for CASSFGVSETQYF. Together with reference TRBV7-9 and TRBJ2-5, the CDR3 gives the full variable domain: DTGVSQNPRHKITKRGQNVTFRCDPISEHNRLYWYRQTLGQGPEFLTYFQNEAQLEKSRLLSDRFSAERPKGSFSTLEIQRTEQGDSAMYLCASSFGVSETQYFGPGTRLLVL.